This TCR beta chain was observed in a study of Tregs in tolerant kidney transplant recipients. The overall study: Antibodies separated recipient from donor cells. Study-wide results and limits: Few patients were studied, so findings need validation in larger groups. Biological reproducibility was not directly addressed, but technical replication error appeared minimal. Tregs expanded with activated donor B cells seemed most donor-specific.

The sample holds a few counts of this clone. The antigen is unknown. Sequenced by immunoSEQ multiplex PCR; TCRdb stores in-frame clones only, minus some. This sample yields 16,000 or so clones, of which roughly 58% are seen a single time; 2.5% to 3.5% belongs to the top ten. Germline lookup yields CDR1 MDHEN and CDR2 SYDVKM. With 5 bases clipped from V and 2 bases from J, the junction kept 11 bases outside the gene matches. The CDR3 contains 17 residues. The rearrangement links TRBV28 to TRBJ1-3; 8 bases are a match to TRBD1. This clonotype originated in a human donor in good health. The material sequenced was Tregs from blood cultured with allogeneic cells. In DNA form, the CDR3 reads TGTGCCAGCAGTGTGCTGCAGGGGGCGCGGGCTGGAAACACCATATATTTT. Its translation: CASSVLQGARAGNTIYF.